This is a list of T cell receptor beta chains from one sample in a study of cytomegalovirus exposure and HLA in healthy donors. Profiled with immunoSEQ multiplex PCR; TCRdb holds only in-frame clones, not every one. The data contain 230,000 or so clones, about 91% of them seen just once; the ten biggest clones take up around 3%. The sample was PBMCs. The receptors shown here come from a woman aged 18-29 years in good health and CMV-seronegative. Each CDR3 is given with its conserved first and last residue. The order of the fields is clone size, V gene, D gene, J gene, CDR3 DNA, CDR3 protein. A D gene is named only where the DNA matches it firmly. Not all rows give a size; the values are once, few, many and, for expanded clones, a class.

clone size: .; V gene: TRBV6-6; D gene: TRBD2; J gene: TRBJ2-5; CDR3 DNA: TGTGCCAGCAGTTACTCGATGCTAGCGGAAGAGACCCAGTACTTC; CDR3 protein: CASSYSMLAEETQYF
clone size: once; V gene: TRBV11-2; D gene: .; J gene: TRBJ2-7; CDR3 DNA: TGTGCCAGCAGCTATCATGGTAGCTCCTACGAGCAGTACTTC; CDR3 protein: CASSYHGSSYEQYF
clone size: .; V gene: TRBV5-1; D gene: .; J gene: TRBJ2-1; CDR3 DNA: TGCGCCACCAGAAAAGAGCCGGGTCGCAATGAGCAGTTCTTC; CDR3 protein: CATRKEPGRNEQFF
clone size: .; V gene: TRBV20-1; D gene: .; J gene: TRBJ1-2; CDR3 DNA: TGCAGTGCTATGCAGTACTATGGCTACACCTTC; CDR3 protein: CSAMQYYGYTF
clone size: .; V gene: TRBV6-1; D gene: .; J gene: TRBJ2-1; CDR3 DNA: TGTGCCAGCAGTGAATTGGAGAGCTCCTACAATGAGCAGTTCTTC; CDR3 protein: CASSELESSYNEQFF
clone size: .; V gene: TRBV6-1; D gene: .; J gene: TRBJ2-7; CDR3 DNA: TGTGCCAGCAGTGAAGTGACTATCTACGAGCAGTACTTC; CDR3 protein: CASSEVTIYEQYF
clone size: .; V gene: TRBV27; D gene: .; J gene: TRBJ2-7; CDR3 DNA: TGTGCCAGCAGTTTCGTGATTTCGGGGAGGAGCTCCTACGAGCAGTACTTC; CDR3 protein: CASSFVISGRSSYEQYF
clone size: .; V gene: TRBV2; D gene: TRBD2; J gene: TRBJ2-7; CDR3 DNA: TGTGCCAGCAGTGAAGCCCCGGGACTAGCGGGAGGTTACGAGCAGTACTTC; CDR3 protein: CASSEAPGLAGGYEQYF
clone size: .; V gene: TRBV18; D gene: TRBD1; J gene: TRBJ2-7; CDR3 DNA: TGTGCCAGCTCACCGGGACAGGGATTCGAGCAGTACTTC; CDR3 protein: CASSPGQGFEQYF
clone size: .; V gene: TRBV28; D gene: .; J gene: TRBJ1-1; CDR3 DNA: TGTGCCAGCATAGTGGACAGAGGCATGTTAGGCACTGAAGCTTTCTTT; CDR3 protein: CASIVDRGMLGTEAFF
clone size: .; V gene: TRBV27; D gene: TRBD2; J gene: TRBJ2-7; CDR3 DNA: TGTGCCAGCAGTCCCTTAGCGGGAGTGTCGTCCTACGAGCAGTACTTC; CDR3 protein: CASSPLAGVSSYEQYF
clone size: .; V gene: TRBV11-2; D gene: TRBD1; J gene: TRBJ2-5; CDR3 DNA: TGTGCCAGCAGCTCGGGACAGGGGGTACAAGAGACCCAGTACTTC; CDR3 protein: CASSSGQGVQETQYF